Below are 5 T cell receptor beta chains sequenced from a single sample in a study of CD8 T cells in Susac syndrome. cDNA came from roughly 0.47 to 1 ug RNA primed by random hexamers. TCRdb redid the calling of the immunoSEQ multiplex PCR reads with MiXCR, one entry per CDR3 protein. Of roughly 200,000 distinct CDR3 sequences listed, approximately 95% are singletons. The material sequenced was CD4+ T cells from PBMCs. The source of these receptors is a human donor with multiple sclerosis.

CDR3 bases: TGCAGCGTTCCCGACAGCCTTAACAATGAGCAGTTCTTC. Translating gives CSVPDSLNNEQFF. The V gene is TRBV29-1, the J gene TRBJ2-1, with a tentative D call TRBD1 (5 bases). The CDR3 is 13 residues long. The germline V and J ends were trimmed by 5 bases and 5 bases, with 13 bases remaining between them. Germline V gene lookup returns CDR1 SQVTM and CDR2 ANQGSEA.

The V gene is TRBV12-3 or TRBV12-4, the J gene TRBJ2-2; possibly TRBD2 for D (5 bases). CDR3 length: 15 amino acids. V dropped 11 bases and J dropped 0 bases, with 16 bases sitting between them. CDR3 amino acids: CAGSLNWANTGELFF. For the CDR3, the DNA is TGTGCCGGGAGCCTCAACTGGGCGAACACCGGGGAGCTGTTTTTT.

The chain links TRBV12-3 or TRBV12-4 to TRBJ1-5; tentatively, D is TRBD1 (5 bases). V was shortened by 5 bases and J by 6 bases, with 8 bases between the two germline ends. CDR3 length: 12 residues. CDR3 in amino acids: CASSRGTQPQHF. CDR3 sequence (DNA): TGTGCCAGCAGTCGGGGGACTCAGCCCCAGCATTTT.

The chain joins TRBV30 to TRBJ2-3; 8 nucleotides line up with TRBD1. The CDR3 sequence is 12 residues long. V dropped 7 bases and J dropped 3; count of bases not matched to a gene: 3. Germline V gives CDR1 GTSNPN, CDR2 SVGIG (reference sequence). CDR3 region: CASGQGTDTQYF. The CDR3 DNA sequence: TGTGCCTCCGGACAGGGAACAGATACGCAGTATTTT. The full variable domain, its missing parts supplied by reference TRBV30 and TRBJ2-3, is SQTIHQWPATLVQPVGSPLSLECTVEGTSNPNLYWYRQAAGRGLQLLFYSVGIGQISSEVPQNLSASRPQDRQFILSSKKLLLSDSGFYLCASGQGTDTQYFGPGTRLTVL.

The chain employs TRBV9 and TRBJ2-1, with TRBD1 matching 7 bases. V shed 4 bases, J shed 3 bases, and the junction held 4 bases outside the gene matches. The CDR3 sequence is 14 residues long. Per the germline V gene, CDR1 is SGDLS and CDR2 is YYNGEE. The DNA for the CDR3 is TGTGCCAGCAGCATAGGGACAGACTACAATGAGCAGTTCTTC. Protein product: CASSIGTDYNEQFF.